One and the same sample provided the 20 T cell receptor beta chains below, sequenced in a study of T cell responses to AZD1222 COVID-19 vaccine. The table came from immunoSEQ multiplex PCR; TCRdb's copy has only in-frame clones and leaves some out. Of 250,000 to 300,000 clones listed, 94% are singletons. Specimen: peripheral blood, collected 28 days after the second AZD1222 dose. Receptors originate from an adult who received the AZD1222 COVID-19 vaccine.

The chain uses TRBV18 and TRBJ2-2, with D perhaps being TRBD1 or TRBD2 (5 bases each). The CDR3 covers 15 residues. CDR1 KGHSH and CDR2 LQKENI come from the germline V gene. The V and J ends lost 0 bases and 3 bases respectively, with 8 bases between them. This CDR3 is CASSPPGVDTGELFF. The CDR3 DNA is TGTGCCAGCTCACCACCGGGGGTCGACACCGGGGAGCTGTTTTTT.

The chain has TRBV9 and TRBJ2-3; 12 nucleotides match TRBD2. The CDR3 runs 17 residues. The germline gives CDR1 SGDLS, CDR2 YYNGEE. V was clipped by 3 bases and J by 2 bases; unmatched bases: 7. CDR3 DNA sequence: TGTGCCAGCAGCGCAGAAAGGACTAGCGGGAACACAGATACGCAGTATTTT. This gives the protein CASSAERTSGNTDTQYF.

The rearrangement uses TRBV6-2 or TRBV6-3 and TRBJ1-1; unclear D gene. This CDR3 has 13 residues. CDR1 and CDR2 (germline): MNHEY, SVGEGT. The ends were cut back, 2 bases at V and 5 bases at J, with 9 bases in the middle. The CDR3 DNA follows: TGTGCCAGCAGTTACGGGGAGAGGACTGAAGCTTTCTTT. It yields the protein CASSYGERTEAFF.

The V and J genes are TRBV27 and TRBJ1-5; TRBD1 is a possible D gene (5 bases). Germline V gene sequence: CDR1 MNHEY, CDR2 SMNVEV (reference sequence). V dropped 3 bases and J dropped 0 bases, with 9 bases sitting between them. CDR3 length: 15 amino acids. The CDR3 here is CASSLAGPSNQPQHF. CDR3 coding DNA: TGTGCCAGCAGTTTGGCGGGGCCTAGCAATCAGCCCCAGCATTTT.

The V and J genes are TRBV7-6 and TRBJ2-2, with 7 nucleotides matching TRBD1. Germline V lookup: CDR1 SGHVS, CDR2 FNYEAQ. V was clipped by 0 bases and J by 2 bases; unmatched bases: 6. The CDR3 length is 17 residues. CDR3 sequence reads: CASSLASGTANTGELFF. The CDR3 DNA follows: TGTGCCAGCAGCTTAGCATCAGGGACAGCTAACACCGGGGAGCTGTTTTTT.

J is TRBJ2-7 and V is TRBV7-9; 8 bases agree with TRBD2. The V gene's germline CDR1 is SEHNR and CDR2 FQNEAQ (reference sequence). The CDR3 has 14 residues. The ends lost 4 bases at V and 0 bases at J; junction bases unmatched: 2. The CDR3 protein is CASSSTSASYEQYF. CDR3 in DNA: TGTGCCAGCAGCTCGACTAGCGCCTCCTACGAGCAGTACTTC. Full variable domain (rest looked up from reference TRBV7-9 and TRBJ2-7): DTGVSQNPRHKITKRGQNVTFRCDPISEHNRLYWYRQTLGQGPEFLTYFQNEAQLEKSRLLSDRFSAERPKGSFSTLEIQRTEQGDSAMYLCASSSTSASYEQYFGPGTRLTVT.

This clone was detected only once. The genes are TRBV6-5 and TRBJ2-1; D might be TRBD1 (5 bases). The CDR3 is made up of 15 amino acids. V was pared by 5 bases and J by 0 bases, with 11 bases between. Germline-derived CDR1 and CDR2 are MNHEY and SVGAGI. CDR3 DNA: TGTGCCAGCAGTCGACAGAAGAGCTCCTACAATGAGCAGTTCTTC. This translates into CASSRQKSSYNEQFF.

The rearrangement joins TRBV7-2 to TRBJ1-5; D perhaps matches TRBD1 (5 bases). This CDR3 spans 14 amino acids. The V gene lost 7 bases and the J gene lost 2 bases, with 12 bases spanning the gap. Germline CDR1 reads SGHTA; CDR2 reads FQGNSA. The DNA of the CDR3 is TGTGCCAGCACCATGGGGCAGGGCAATCAGCCCCAGCATTTT. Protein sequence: CASTMGQGNQPQHF.

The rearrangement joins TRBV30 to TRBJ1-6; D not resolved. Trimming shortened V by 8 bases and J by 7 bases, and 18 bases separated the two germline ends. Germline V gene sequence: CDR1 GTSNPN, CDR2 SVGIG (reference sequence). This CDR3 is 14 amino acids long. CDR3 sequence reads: CAGTGRTLNSPLHF. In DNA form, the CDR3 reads TGTGCCGGCACCGGGAGGACCCTGAATTCACCCCTCCACTTT.

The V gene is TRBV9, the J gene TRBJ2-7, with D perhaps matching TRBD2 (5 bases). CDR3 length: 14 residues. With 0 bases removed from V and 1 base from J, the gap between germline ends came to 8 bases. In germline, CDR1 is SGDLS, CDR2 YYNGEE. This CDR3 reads CASSVGSGSYEQYF. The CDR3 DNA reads TGTGCCAGCAGCGTAGGATCGGGGTCCTACGAGCAGTACTTC.

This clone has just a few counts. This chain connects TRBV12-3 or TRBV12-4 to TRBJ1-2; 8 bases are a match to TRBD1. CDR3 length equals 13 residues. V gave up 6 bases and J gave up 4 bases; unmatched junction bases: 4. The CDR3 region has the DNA TGTGCCAGCAGCACAGGGGGGATCTATGGCTACACCTTC. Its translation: CASSTGGIYGYTF.

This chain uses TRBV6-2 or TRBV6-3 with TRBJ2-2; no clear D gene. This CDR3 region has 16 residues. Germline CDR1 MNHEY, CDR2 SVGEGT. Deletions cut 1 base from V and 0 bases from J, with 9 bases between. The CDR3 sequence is CASSYYGGSNTGELFF. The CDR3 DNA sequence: TGTGCCAGCAGTTACTACGGCGGATCGAACACCGGGGAGCTGTTTTTT.

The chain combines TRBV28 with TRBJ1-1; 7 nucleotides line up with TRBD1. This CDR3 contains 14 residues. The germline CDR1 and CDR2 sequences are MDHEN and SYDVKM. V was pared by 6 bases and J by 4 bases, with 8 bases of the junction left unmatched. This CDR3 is CASSLTGLATEAFF. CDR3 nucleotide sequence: TGTGCCAGCAGCTTGACAGGGTTGGCCACTGAAGCTTTCTTT.

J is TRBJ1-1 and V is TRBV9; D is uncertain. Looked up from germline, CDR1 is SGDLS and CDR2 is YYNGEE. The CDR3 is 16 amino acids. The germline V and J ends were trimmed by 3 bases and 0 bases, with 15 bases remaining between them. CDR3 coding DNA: TGTGCCAGCAGCGCTGGCAATAGAAACCTGAACACTGAAGCTTTCTTT. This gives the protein CASSAGNRNLNTEAFF. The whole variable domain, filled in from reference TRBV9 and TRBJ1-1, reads DSGVTQTPKHLITATGQRVTLRCSPRSGDLSVYWYQQSLDQGLQFLIQYYNGEERAKGNILERFSAQQFPDLHSELNLSSLELGDSALYFCASSAGNRNLNTEAFFGQGTRLTVV.

CDR3 in amino acids: CASRGTGETQYF. The CDR3 DNA sequence: TGTGCCAGCAGGGGGACAGGGGAGACCCAGTACTTC. The genes are TRBV28 and TRBJ2-5; 9 bases match TRBD1. Unmatched junction bases numbered 1, after V lost 6 bases and J lost 5 bases. The CDR3 is made up of 12 amino acids. Germline V gives CDR1 MDHEN, CDR2 SYDVKM.

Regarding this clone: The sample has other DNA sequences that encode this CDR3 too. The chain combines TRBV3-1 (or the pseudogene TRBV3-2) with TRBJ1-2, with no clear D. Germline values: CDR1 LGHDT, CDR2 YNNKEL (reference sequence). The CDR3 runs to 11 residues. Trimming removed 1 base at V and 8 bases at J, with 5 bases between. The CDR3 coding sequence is TGTGCCAGCAGCCAAGGTGGAGGCTACACCTTC. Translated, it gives CASSQGGGYTF.

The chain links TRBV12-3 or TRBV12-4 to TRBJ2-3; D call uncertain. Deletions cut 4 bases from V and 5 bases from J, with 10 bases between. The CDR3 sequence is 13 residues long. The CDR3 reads CASSWAFRDTQYF. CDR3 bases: TGTGCCAGCAGTTGGGCTTTTCGAGATACGCAGTATTTT.

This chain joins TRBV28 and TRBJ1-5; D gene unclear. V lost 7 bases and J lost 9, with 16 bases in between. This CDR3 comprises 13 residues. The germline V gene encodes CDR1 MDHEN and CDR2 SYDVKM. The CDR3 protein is CASTRGVLGPQHF. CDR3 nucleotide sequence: TGTGCCAGCACCCGTGGAGTTCTAGGGCCCCAGCATTTT.

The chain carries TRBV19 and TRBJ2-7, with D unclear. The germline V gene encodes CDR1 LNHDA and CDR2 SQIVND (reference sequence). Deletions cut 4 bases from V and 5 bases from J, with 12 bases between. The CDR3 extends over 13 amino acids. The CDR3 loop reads CASSRSVLDEQYF. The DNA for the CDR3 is TGTGCCAGTAGTAGATCAGTTCTCGACGAGCAGTACTTC.

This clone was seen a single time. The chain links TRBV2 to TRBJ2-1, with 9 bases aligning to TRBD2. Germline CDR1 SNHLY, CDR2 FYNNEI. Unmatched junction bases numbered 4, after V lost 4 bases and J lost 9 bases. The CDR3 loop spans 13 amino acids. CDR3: CASSGLAEPEQFF. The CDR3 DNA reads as TGTGCCAGCAGTGGACTAGCGGAGCCTGAGCAGTTCTTC.